The T cell receptor beta chain under discussion was sequenced for a study of blood T cell repertoires in COVID-19. Study in general: Donors in the United States, Italy and Spain gave samples during acute or convalescent COVID-19. Sample material is recorded as cDNA or gDNA derived from T cells, B-cell-depleted T cells, or PBMCs.

The CDR3 runs to 15 residues. Deletions cut 4 bases from V and 1 base from J, with 12 bases between. CDR1 is SGDLS, CDR2 YYNGEE, per germline. Per the original data handling: For nucleated cells, counts were estimated from reference gene primer amplification. Produced via immunoSEQ multiplex PCR; TCRdb's table is partial and in-frame only. The V and J calls and clone size are taken from that table; D and trimming were inferred from the DNA. The sample gives approximately 230,000 clones, nearly 90% of which show up once; roughly 3% is in the top ten. The table lists this clone with a count of one. The chain couples TRBV9 to TRBJ2-1; D possibly corresponds to TRBD2 (5 bases). The receptor comes from a young man with active or convalescent COVID-19. Sequences were obtained from peripheral blood. CDR3 nucleotides: TGTGCCAGCAGCTTAATCGAGGGTTCCTACAATGAGCAGTTCTTC. Translation: CASSLIEGSYNEQFF.